A selection of T cell receptor beta chains follows, all from one sample in a study of blood T cell repertoires in COVID-19. Profiled with immunoSEQ multiplex PCR; TCRdb holds only in-frame clones, not every one. The table has about 300,000 clones, approximately 92% seen once. The sequencing sample was made of PBMCs or T cells enriched from blood (not recorded which). These TCRs come from a woman younger than 45 who had recovered from COVID-19. Both conserved end residues are part of each CDR3. The D gene is left open where the match is weak.

v_gene	d_gene	len	j_gene	CDR3aa	CDR3nt
TRBV9	-	16	TRBJ2-2	CASSVGSDSNTGELFF	TGTGCCAGCAGCGTAGGAAGCGACTCAAACACCGGGGAGCTGTTTTTT
TRBV6-2/TRBV6-3	-	18	TRBJ1-2	CASSYSIQGDLANYGYTF	TGTGCCAGCAGTTACTCGATACAGGGCGACCTAGCTAACTATGGCTACACCTTC
TRBV4-1	TRBD1	14	TRBJ1-2	CASSPVTGRYGYTF	TGCGCCAGCAGCCCCGTGACAGGGCGCTATGGCTACACCTTC
TRBV29-1	-	10	TRBJ1-1	CSVRQFEAFF	TGCAGCGTTCGACAGTTTGAAGCTTTCTTT
TRBV6-5	TRBD1	14	TRBJ1-1	CAPSFRGTNTEAFF	TGTGCCCCCAGTTTCAGGGGGACTAACACTGAAGCTTTCTTT
TRBV30	-	16	TRBJ1-5	CAWSVRGNRGNQPQHF	TGTGCCTGGAGTGTAAGGGGGAACAGGGGCAATCAGCCCCAGCATTTT
TRBV28	TRBD1	15	TRBJ1-5	CASSLGDRSNQPQHF	TGTGCCAGCAGTTTGGGGGACAGAAGCAATCAGCCCCAGCATTTT
TRBV5-1	-	15	TRBJ2-5	CASSLAGVIKETQYF	TGCGCCAGCAGCTTGGCCGGGGTCATCAAGGAGACCCAGTACTTC
TRBV5-1	TRBD1	17	TRBJ1-6	CASSRDIGTGLNSPLHF	TGCGCCAGCAGCCGTGACATCGGGACAGGGCTTAATTCACCCCTCCACTTT
TRBV9	TRBD1	14	TRBJ1-5	CASSGTGSNQPQHF	TGTGCCAGCAGCGGGACAGGGTCCAATCAGCCCCAGCATTTT
TRBV4-1	-	14	TRBJ2-5	CASSQYHRRETQYF	TGCGCCAGCAGCCAATATCACAGACGAGAGACCCAGTACTTC
TRBV19	TRBD1	15	TRBJ1-5	CATSEDRGYNQPQHF	TGTGCCACCTCAGAGGACAGGGGGTATAATCAGCCCCAGCATTTT